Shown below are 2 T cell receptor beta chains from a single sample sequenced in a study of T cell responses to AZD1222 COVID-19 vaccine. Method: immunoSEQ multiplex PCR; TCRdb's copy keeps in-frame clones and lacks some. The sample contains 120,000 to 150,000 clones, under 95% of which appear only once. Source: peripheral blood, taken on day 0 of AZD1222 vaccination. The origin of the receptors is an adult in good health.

CDR3 region: CASSLLGGNYGYTF. For the CDR3, the DNA is TGCGCCAGCAGCCTCCTTGGTGGTAACTATGGCTACACCTTC. V is TRBV4-3 and J is TRBJ1-2, with D hard to call. The CDR3 contains 14 residues. The V end lost 4 bases, the J end lost 1 base, and 10 bases lay between the germline ends. Germline-derived CDR1 and CDR2 are LGHNA and YSLEER.

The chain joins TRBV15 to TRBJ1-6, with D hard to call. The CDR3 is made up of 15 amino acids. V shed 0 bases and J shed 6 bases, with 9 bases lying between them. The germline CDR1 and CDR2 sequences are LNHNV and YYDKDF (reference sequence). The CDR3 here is CATSRDSPPNSPLHF. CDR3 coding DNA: TGTGCCACCAGCAGAGATTCCCCTCCTAATTCACCCCTCCACTTT. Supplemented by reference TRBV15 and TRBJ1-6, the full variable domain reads DAMVIQNPRYQVTQFGKPVTLSCSQTLNHNVMYWYQQKSSQAPKLLFHYYDKDFNNEADTPDNFQSRRPNTSFCFLDIRSPGLGDTAMYLCATSRDSPPNSPLHFGNGTRLTVT.